This T cell receptor (beta chain) was identified during a study of vaccination and CD4 T cells after COVID-19. Broader study findings: Although the median of SARS-CoV-2-reactive clonotypes rose from about 20 to 38, the change was not significant.

CDR3 size: 16 residues. Germline trimming cut 4 bases from V and 2 bases from J; bases unmatched to any gene: 10. The V gene's germline CDR1 is MDHEN and CDR2 SYDVKM. Described treatment: roughly ten-day PBMC culture with coronavirus spike peptide pools or control peptides (ViraFEST assay). ViraFEST used peptide pools to expand antigen-specific T cells before TCR sequencing. As for this clonotype: The antigen is unknown.

Sequencing of DNA taken from cultured CD4+ T cells relied on the Oncomine TCR Beta short-read assay. Using its own MiXCR run on the PCR reads, TCRdb lists one record per CDR3 protein. The sample includes 20,000 or so distinct CDR3 sequences, around 23% of them seen just once. The sequenced sample was cultured CD4+ T cells from blood. This chain uses TRBV28 with TRBJ2-7, with 8 positions matching TRBD2. The sequence was collected from a human donor with COVID-19. For the CDR3, the DNA is TGTGCCAGCAGTTCCTGGCGGGGGGATTTGGCCTACGAGCAGTACTTC. This translates into CASSSWRGDLAYEQYF.